The next 25 T cell receptor beta chains were all read from a single sample in a study of T cell changes during pregnancy in multiple sclerosis. Sequencing was performed with immunoSEQ multiplex PCR; in TCRdb, only in-frame clones are kept and a portion is missing. The sample lists tens of thousands of clones; roughly 96% were seen once. The sample consisted of CD8+ T cells from peripheral blood mononuclear cells, taken after pregnancy. The receptors were sampled from a female donor with multiple sclerosis, enrolled in a pregnancy study.

The rearrangement uses TRBV7-9 and TRBJ2-3, with 10 bases lining up with TRBD1. This CDR3 contains 16 residues. Germline V gene sequence: CDR1 SEHNR, CDR2 FQNEAQ (reference sequence). Trimming took 0 bases from V and 4 from J; bases not matched to a gene: 4. As DNA, the CDR3 is TGTGCCAGCAGCTTAGCGGGGACAGGGGAAGCAGATACGCAGTATTTT. This codes for CASSLAGTGEADTQYF. Complete variable domain (other parts from reference TRBV7-9 and TRBJ2-3): DTGVSQNPRHKITKRGQNVTFRCDPISEHNRLYWYRQTLGQGPEFLTYFQNEAQLEKSRLLSDRFSAERPKGSFSTLEIQRTEQGDSAMYLCASSLAGTGEADTQYFGPGTRLTVL.

The V call is TRBV13, the J call TRBJ2-3; 11 positions agree with TRBD2. The CDR3 loop spans 17 amino acids. Germline lookup yields CDR1 PRHDT and CDR2 FYEKMQ (reference sequence). J lost 4 bases, V lost 5 bases, and 11 bases had no gene match. CDR3 sequence (DNA): TGTGCCAGCAGCGCCTCACTAGCGGGAGATTTCGCAGATACGCAGTATTTT. Translation: CASSASLAGDFADTQYF.

The V and J genes are TRBV28 and TRBJ2-6, with D tentatively TRBD2 (5 bases). This CDR3 comprises 14 residues. Germline V gene lookup returns CDR1 MDHEN and CDR2 SYDVKM. Trimming shortened V by 7 bases and J by 2 bases, and 9 bases separated the two germline ends. The CDR3 here is CASTGSPGANVLTF. CDR3 sequence (DNA): TGTGCCAGCACGGGGTCCCCTGGGGCCAACGTCCTGACTTTC.

This chain links TRBV28 with TRBJ2-5, with D possibly being TRBD2 (6 bases). CDR3 length: 18 amino acids. Germline V gene sequence: CDR1 MDHEN, CDR2 SYDVKM. V lost 1 base and J lost 0, with 18 bases in between. The CDR3 protein is CASSLSPSLSGDQETQYF. The CDR3 DNA sequence: TGTGCCAGCAGTTTATCACCCTCTTTGTCGGGGGACCAAGAGACCCAGTACTTC.

CDR3 in amino acids: CASSQDPDYIITDTQYF. The DNA for the CDR3 is TGTGCCAGCAGTCAGGACCCCGACTACATAATCACAGATACGCAGTATTTT. V usage is TRBV4-2 and J usage is TRBJ2-3; possibly TRBD2 for D (5 bases). Deletions cut 6 bases from V and 2 bases from J, with 21 bases between. The germline CDR1 and CDR2 sequences are LGHNA and YNFKEQ. The CDR3 has 17 residues.

The chain has TRBV7-6 and TRBJ2-7; 10 bases align to TRBD1. Trimming took 1 base from V and 3 from J; bases not matched to a gene: 6. Germline V gene data show CDR1 as SGHVS and CDR2 as FNYEAQ. The CDR3 has 16 residues. The CDR3 reads CASSLGRTGGDYEQYF. CDR3 DNA sequence: TGTGCCAGCAGCTTAGGCCGGACAGGGGGAGACTACGAGCAGTACTTC.

The chain employs TRBV27 and TRBJ2-3; D might be TRBD2 (5 bases). V was trimmed by 1 base and J by 5 bases, leaving 13 bases between them. Germline values: CDR1 MNHEY, CDR2 SMNVEV (reference sequence). The CDR3 spans 15 residues. The CDR3 nucleotides read TGTGCCAGCAGTTTATTGTTTACTAGAGTAGATACGCAGTATTTT. Protein: CASSLLFTRVDTQYF.

The chain employs TRBV6-5 and TRBJ2-5, with 7 bases identical to TRBD1. The germline gives CDR1 MNHEY, CDR2 SVGAGI. V shed 8 bases and J 6 bases; nucleotides not matched to a gene: 12. This CDR3 is 14 amino acids long. CDR3 region: CASQLEGAGKTQYF. CDR3 nucleotide sequence: TGTGCCAGCCAACTCGAGGGGGCCGGGAAGACCCAGTACTTC.

V and J are TRBV28 and TRBJ1-2; 9 bases align to TRBD1. The CDR3 length is 14 residues. The ends lost 3 bases at V and 4 bases at J; junction bases unmatched: 3. Germline lookup yields CDR1 MDHEN and CDR2 SYDVKM. CDR3 sequence (DNA): TGTGCCAGCAGTTTCGCGGGACAGGGCTATGGCTACACCTTC. Amino acid sequence: CASSFAGQGYGYTF.

The V and J genes are TRBV7-9 and TRBJ2-7; weak D call: TRBD2 (5 bases). Germline CDR1 reads SEHNR; CDR2 reads FQNEAQ (reference sequence). Trimming left V 1 base short and J 2 bases short, with 9 bases between. The CDR3 loop spans 14 amino acids. As DNA, the CDR3 is TGTGCCAGCAGCTTAGGCGCGGGCCCCTACGAGCAGTACTTC. The encoded protein is CASSLGAGPYEQYF.

The gene calls are TRBV6-1 and TRBJ1-5, with D maybe TRBD1 (6 bases). Looked up from germline, CDR1 is MNHNS and CDR2 is SASEGT. CDR3 length: 19 residues. The ends were cut back, 3 bases at V and 7 bases at J, with 28 bases in the middle. Here the CDR3 DNA reads TGTGCCAGCAGTGAGCTTTGGGGGCAGGTCGGCCTGAGTCGGCAGCCCCAGCATTTT. Translated: CASSELWGQVGLSRQPQHF.

V gene TRBV27 combines with J gene TRBJ2-2, with D maybe TRBD1 (5 bases). V shed 4 bases and J shed 5 bases, with 17 bases lying between them. Germline lookup yields CDR1 MNHEY and CDR2 SMNVEV (reference sequence). The CDR3 runs 16 residues. The chain's CDR3 is CASSSLRGDRTGELFF. In DNA form, the CDR3 reads TGTGCCAGCAGTTCCCTCCGAGGCGACAGAACCGGGGAGCTGTTTTTT.

The V gene is TRBV6-5, the J gene TRBJ1-2; unclear D gene. This CDR3 contains 13 residues. Trimming removed 4 bases at V and 3 bases at J, with 9 bases between. CDR1 and CDR2 from the germline V gene are MNHEY and SVGAGI. CDR3 amino acids: CASSSGSYYGYTF. CDR3 in DNA: TGTGCCAGCAGTTCCGGGTCCTACTATGGCTACACCTTC.

This clone was seen once. V is TRBV20-1 and J is TRBJ2-7, with 11 positions matching TRBD2. This CDR3 is 11 amino acids long. V gave up 6 bases and J gave up 6 bases; unmatched junction bases: 1. Looked up from germline, CDR1 is DFQATT and CDR2 is SNEGSKA (reference sequence). CDR3 residues: CSATSGSEQYF. For the CDR3, the DNA is TGCAGTGCAACTAGCGGGAGCGAGCAGTACTTC.

The gene calls are TRBV19 and TRBJ2-6; possibly TRBD1 for D (6 bases). Germline V gives CDR1 LNHDA, CDR2 SQIVND (reference sequence). Trimming cost V 4 bases and J 0 bases, with 10 bases left between them. The CDR3 extends over 16 amino acids. The CDR3 reads CASSTTGFSGANVLTF. The CDR3 DNA is TGTGCCAGTAGTACTACAGGGTTCTCTGGGGCCAACGTCCTGACTTTC.

Points on this clone: Within the sample, other DNA sequences also encode this same CDR3. The gene calls are TRBV2 and TRBJ2-3, with a possible D match to TRBD2 (6 bases). CDR3 length: 14 residues. Trimming removed 8 bases from V and 5 bases from J, with 17 bases in between. The germline gives CDR1 SNHLY, CDR2 FYNNEI. The DNA for the CDR3 is TGTGCCAGCGCCCTGTGGGGAGGAGTAGATACGCAGTATTTT. Protein sequence: CASALWGGVDTQYF.

The CDR3 DNA follows: TGTGCCAGCAGCCGACAGGGGGACTATGGCTACACCTTC. Protein sequence: CASSRQGDYGYTF. V is TRBV27 and J is TRBJ1-2, with TRBD1 matching over 9 bases. The germline V gene encodes CDR1 MNHEY and CDR2 SMNVEV (reference sequence). V lost 6 bases to trimming and J lost 3 bases; unmatched junction nucleotides: 2. The CDR3 runs 13 residues.

The J gene is TRBJ2-7, the V gene TRBV7-9, with TRBD2 matching 9 bases. The germline V gene encodes CDR1 SEHNR and CDR2 FQNEAQ (reference sequence). The V segment lost 2 bases and the J segment 5 bases; nucleotides outside the gene matches: 7. This CDR3 comprises 15 residues. CDR3 DNA sequence: TGTGCCAGCAGCTTATATAGCGGGAGATTTGACGAGCAGTACTTC. Protein product: CASSLYSGRFDEQYF.

This chain joins TRBV4-3 and TRBJ2-1; no firm D call. V was cut by 0 bases and J by 7 bases, with 13 bases left in between. The CDR3 totals 15 residues. Germline V gene data show CDR1 as LGHNA and CDR2 as YSLEER. The CDR3 here is CASSQDLARWNEQFF. The CDR3 nucleotides are TGCGCCAGCAGCCAAGACCTTGCTAGGTGGAATGAGCAGTTCTTC.

The genes are TRBV13 and TRBJ1-4; D gene unclear. Trimming shortened V by 4 bases and J by 3 bases, and 12 bases separated the two germline ends. This CDR3 is built from 15 residues. Germline CDR1 is PRHDT and CDR2 is FYEKMQ (reference sequence). This chain's CDR3 is CASSSWTVANEKLFF. The CDR3 DNA reads TGTGCCAGCAGCTCCTGGACTGTGGCTAATGAAAAACTGTTTTTT.

This chain connects TRBV2 to TRBJ2-1, with TRBD2 matching 8 bases. The germline V gene has CDR1 SNHLY and CDR2 FYNNEI. The CDR3 runs to 16 residues. Trimming at V came to 2 bases and at J to 0 bases, leaving 3 bases not matched to a gene. CDR3 region: CASSEWSGSSYNEQFF. Here the CDR3 DNA reads TGTGCCAGCAGTGAATGGAGCGGGAGCTCCTACAATGAGCAGTTCTTC.

This clone showed up just once. V and J are TRBV15 and TRBJ2-2; TRBD2 agrees at 11 bases. V shed 4 bases and J 6 bases; nucleotides not matched to a gene: 4. The germline gives CDR1 LNHNV, CDR2 YYDKDF (reference sequence). This CDR3 has 15 residues. CDR3 in amino acids: CATSKLAGVAGELFF. The DNA for the CDR3 is TGTGCCACCAGCAAACTAGCGGGAGTCGCCGGGGAGCTGTTTTTT.

The chain carries TRBV28 and TRBJ2-7, with 7 bases matching TRBD2. Germline values: CDR1 MDHEN, CDR2 SYDVKM. The CDR3 totals 12 residues. The V gene end was trimmed by 5 bases and the J gene end by 4 bases; junction bases not matched to a gene: 2. CDR3 amino acids: CASSPLAYEQYF. The CDR3 nucleotides are TGTGCCAGCAGTCCACTAGCGTACGAGCAGTACTTC.

The rearrangement joins TRBV27 to TRBJ2-3, with D unclear. This CDR3 spans 13 amino acids. The V end lost 4 bases, the J end lost 0 bases, and 5 bases lay between the germline ends. Germline V gives CDR1 MNHEY, CDR2 SMNVEV (reference sequence). DNA for the CDR3: TGTGCCAGCAGTTCGACTAGCACAGATACGCAGTATTTT. Its translation: CASSSTSTDTQYF.

The CDR3 region has the DNA TGTGCCGACGAACTAGCGGGTGGTGAGCAGTTCTTC. Its translation: CADELAGGEQFF. The chain carries TRBV21-1 and TRBJ2-1; TRBD2 is the table's D call and was not checked against the DNA. TRBV21-1 represents a pseudogene. The CDR3 is 12 amino acids.